Given below is one T cell receptor (beta chain) in context. The data were taken from a study of blood T cell repertoires in COVID-19. The method was immunoSEQ multiplex PCR; TCRdb's version includes in-frame clones alone and lacks a portion of them. The sample gives 200,000 to 300,000 clones, roughly 76% of which show up once; 7.5% is in the top ten. This CDR3 has 14 residues. V lost 5 bases, J lost 4 bases, and 14 bases lay in between. Germline V lookup: CDR1 SGHTA, CDR2 FQGNSA. The sequenced material came from peripheral blood. This TCR came from a woman of 80 years or more with COVID-19, enrolled during active disease. The chain links TRBV7-2 to TRBJ1-2; tentative D call: TRBD1 (6 bases). This CDR3 is CASSAQGGSYGYTF. The CDR3 bases are TGTGCCAGCAGCGCTCAAGGGGGTAGCTATGGCTACACCTTC. Full variable domain (outside the CDR3, taken from reference TRBV7-2 and TRBJ1-2): GAGVSQSPSNKVTEKGKDVELRCDPISGHTALYWYRQSLGQGLEFLIYFQGNSAPDKSGLPSDRFSAERTGGSVSTLTIQRTQQEDSAVYLCASSAQGGSYGYTFGSGTRLTVV.